These 21 T cell receptor beta chains share one sample of origin, sequenced in a study of CD8 T cells in ankylosing spondylitis. In TCRdb, the 5' RACE reads were re-called with MiXCR into one record per CDR3 protein. In the table there are roughly 230,000 distinct CDR3 sequences, more than 15% of which are singletons. Material: blood, either unsorted or a sorted T cell fraction (not recorded which). These receptor sequences come from a male donor with ankylosing spondylitis or in good health (not recorded which).

The chain couples TRBV12-3 or TRBV12-4 to TRBJ2-1; TRBD1 might be the D (6 bases). V lost 6 bases to trimming and J lost 5 bases, with 11 bases between them. This CDR3 contains 13 residues. DNA of the CDR3: TGTGCCAGCAGGGGTGACAGGAACAATGAGCAGTTCTTC. It specifies CASRGDRNNEQFF.

The chain combines TRBV4-1 with TRBJ2-7; maybe TRBD1 (6 bases). CDR3 length: 16 residues. The germline V gene encodes CDR1 MGHRA and CDR2 YSYEKL. Trimming shortened V by 0 bases and J by 5 bases, and 17 bases separated the two germline ends. CDR3 sequence reads: CASSQDWLNRVDEQYF. CDR3 bases: TGCGCCAGCAGCCAAGATTGGTTGAACAGGGTGGACGAGCAGTACTTC.

The rearrangement joins TRBV24-1 to TRBJ2-1; D is ambiguous. Germline CDR1 KGHDR, CDR2 SFDVKD. Trimming removed 5 bases from V and 8 bases from J, with 12 bases in between. The CDR3 sequence is 13 residues long. Here the CDR3 DNA reads TGTGCCACCAGTGTCGGCGTTTTGGATGAGCAGTTCTTC. Translation: CATSVGVLDEQFF.

The chain is built from TRBV3-1 and TRBJ2-1, with TRBD2 matching over 7 bases. The CDR3 extends over 16 amino acids. V was pared by 0 bases and J by 4 bases, with 6 bases of the junction left unmatched. Per the germline V gene, CDR1 is LGHDT and CDR2 is YNNKEL (reference sequence). The CDR3 here is CASSQDLAVTYNEQFF. DNA for the CDR3: TGTGCCAGCAGCCAAGATCTAGCGGTTACGTACAATGAGCAGTTCTTC.

This clonotype was counted only a few times. The chain joins TRBV10-3 to TRBJ2-3, with 7 bases lining up with TRBD2. The CDR3 contains 15 residues. The trim removed 11 bases at V and 1 base at J, leaving 12 bases unmatched. Germline V lookup: CDR1 ENHRY, CDR2 SYGVKD. CDR3 sequence (DNA): TGTGCCGCAAAGGGCGGACTAGGGGGCACAGATACGCAGTATTTT. It yields the protein CAAKGGLGGTDTQYF.

The chain is built from TRBV12-3 or TRBV12-4 and TRBJ2-1; 16 nucleotides align to TRBD2. V lost 6 bases, J lost 8 bases, and 19 bases stayed unmatched. This CDR3 has 20 residues. The CDR3 coding sequence is TGTGCCAGCAGCGGGACTAGCGGGAGGGTCGGGAGTCGTTCGGATTATGAGCAGTTCTTC. Translated: CASSGTSGRVGSRSDYEQFF.

V and J are TRBV29-1 and TRBJ2-5; 9 bases agree with TRBD1. CDR3 size: 15 residues. The germline V gene encodes CDR1 SQVTM and CDR2 ANQGSEA. Trimming removed 0 bases from V and 4 bases from J; junction bases left unmatched: 6. CDR3 sequence reads: CSVEDPTGGGETQYF. CDR3 nucleotide sequence: TGCAGCGTTGAAGATCCGACAGGGGGAGGAGAGACCCAGTACTTC.

This chain uses TRBV20-1 with TRBJ2-1; D may be TRBD2 (5 bases). The germline V and J ends were trimmed by 0 bases and 9 bases, with 24 bases remaining between them. CDR3 length: 17 residues. CDR1 is DFQATT and CDR2 is SNEGSKA in the germline V gene (reference sequence). The DNA of the CDR3 is TGCAGTGCTAGAGATTTGACCGGGGAAGGAAAGTCCGGTGAGCAGTTCTTC. This encodes CSARDLTGEGKSGEQFF.

This clonotype was observed many times. The chain recombines TRBV9 with TRBJ2-1; no clear D. CDR1 SGDLS and CDR2 YYNGEE come from the germline V gene. The CDR3 spans 12 residues. Between the trimmed V and J ends, which lost 3 bases and 6 bases, there was a span of 7 bases. CDR3 bases: TGTGCCAGCAGCGACGGCGGCAATGAGCAGTTCTTC. Translation: CASSDGGNEQFF.

This clonotype was counted a few times. This chain links TRBV29-1 with TRBJ2-7; D uncertain. The CDR3 loop spans 12 amino acids. Germline V gene lookup returns CDR1 SQVTM and CDR2 ANQGSEA. V was trimmed by 4 bases and J by 5 bases, leaving 12 bases between them. CDR3 bases: TGCAGCGTTGTAGGGCTGGGCCACGAGCAGTACTTC. It translates to CSVVGLGHEQYF.

This clonotype was picked up many times. The chain combines TRBV12-3 or TRBV12-4 with TRBJ1-2; D not certain. The V and J ends lost 3 bases and 4 bases respectively, with 12 bases between them. There are 14 residues in the CDR3. The CDR3 DNA reads as TGTGCCAGCAGTTTGGGAACACCCTTCTATGGCTACACCTTC. This codes for CASSLGTPFYGYTF.

The V call is TRBV14, the J call TRBJ1-1, with a possible D match to TRBD1 (6 bases). Trimming removed 1 base from V and 5 bases from J, with 11 bases in between. From germline, CDR1 is SGHDN and CDR2 FVKESK. This CDR3 comprises 14 residues. The CDR3 reads CASSQGGPGTEAFF. CDR3 nucleotide sequence: TGTGCCAGCAGCCAAGGGGGGCCGGGGACTGAAGCTTTCTTT.

This clonotype was seen more than once but under ten times. The V gene is TRBV29-1, the J gene TRBJ2-3; no definite D call. The V gene's germline CDR1 is SQVTM and CDR2 ANQGSEA. The length of the CDR3 is 12 residues. V was trimmed by 3 bases and J by 2 bases, leaving 6 bases between them. The CDR3, as DNA: TGCAGCGTTGAGGGCAACACAGATACGCAGTATTTT. Translation gives CSVEGNTDTQYF.

V is TRBV6-4 and J is TRBJ2-3; 16 bases fit TRBD2. The V and J ends lost 6 bases and 4 bases, in that order; junction bases with no gene match: 7. The CDR3 is 17 residues long. Germline V gene data show CDR1 as MRHNA and CDR2 as SNTAGT. CDR3 amino acids: CASSPGTSGRVADTQYF. The CDR3 DNA is TGTGCCAGCAGCCCCGGGACTAGCGGGAGGGTCGCAGATACGCAGTATTTT.

This clonotype was recorded a few times. This chain joins TRBV7-4 and TRBJ1-6, with D hard to call. Per the germline V gene, CDR1 is SGHVT and CDR2 is SQSDAQ. This CDR3 comprises 16 residues. V was shortened by 11 bases and J by 5 bases, with 22 bases between the two germline ends. CDR3 DNA sequence: TGTGCCGGGCAGCCCCGACCTCAGCTTGATAATTCACCCCTCCACTTT. It specifies CAGQPRPQLDNSPLHF.

This clonotype was detected only a few times. V and J are TRBV28 and TRBJ1-4; the match to TRBD1 covers 7 bases. The V gene end was trimmed by 6 bases and the J gene end by 8 bases; junction bases not matched to a gene: 9. Per the germline V gene, CDR1 is MDHEN and CDR2 is SYDVKM. The CDR3 spans 14 residues. CDR3 in amino acids: CASRQQGLLEKLFF. Written as DNA, the CDR3 is TGTGCCAGCAGACAACAGGGGCTTCTGGAAAAACTGTTTTTT. The variable domain in full, completed from reference TRBV28 and TRBJ1-4, reads DVKVTQSSRYLVKRTGEKVFLECVQDMDHENMFWYRQDPGLGLRLIYFSYDVKMKEKGDIPEGYSVSREKKERFSLILESASTNQTSMYLCASRQQGLLEKLFFGSGTQLSVL.

The rearrangement uses TRBV29-1 and TRBJ2-1, with 9 bases lining up with TRBD1. Unmatched junction bases numbered 22, after V lost 4 bases and J lost 12 bases. The CDR3 sequence is 17 residues long. In germline, CDR1 is SQVTM, CDR2 ANQGSEA. CDR3 sequence (DNA): TGCAGCGTTGTAGACCAAAAACCGACAGGGGGGATTCCGTGGCAGTTCTTC. Protein sequence: CSVVDQKPTGGIPWQFF.

The V gene is TRBV27, the J gene TRBJ2-1; 10 positions agree with TRBD2. After removal of 4 bases from V and 6 bases from J, the junction contained 6 bases not matched to a gene. Per the germline V gene, CDR1 is MNHEY and CDR2 is SMNVEV (reference sequence). The CDR3 loop spans 15 amino acids. The CDR3 reads CASSYGLAELNEQFF. CDR3 DNA sequence: TGTGCCAGCAGTTATGGACTAGCGGAGCTCAATGAGCAGTTCTTC.

The chain combines TRBV25-1 with TRBJ2-7; D is ambiguous. Trimming took off 4 bases at V and 0 bases at J, with 22 bases between the two ends. Per germline, CDR1 MGHDK and CDR2 SYGVNS. The CDR3 extends over 18 amino acids. CDR3 bases: TGTGCCAGCAGTGCGCCTGGTGAGGTATCCAGGAGCTCCTACGAGCAGTACTTC. This gives the protein CASSAPGEVSRSSYEQYF.

This clonotype has more than one count but fewer than ten. The V call is TRBV9, the J call TRBJ2-1, with TRBD2 matching 9 bases. V lost 0 bases to trimming and J lost 6 bases; unmatched junction nucleotides: 7. Germline V CDR1 and CDR2: SGDLS, YYNGEE. CDR3 size: 16 residues. CDR3 sequence reads: CASSVVRELAGNEQFF. Written as DNA, the CDR3 is TGTGCCAGCAGCGTAGTTCGTGAACTAGCGGGCAATGAGCAGTTCTTC.

This clonotype has only a few counts. The chain joins TRBV29-1 to TRBJ2-5, with 7 bases fitting TRBD1. The CDR3 runs 14 residues. Germline values: CDR1 SQVTM, CDR2 ANQGSEA. Germline trimming cut 5 bases from V and 5 bases from J; bases unmatched to any gene: 11. The CDR3 coding sequence is TGCAGCGTTTTGAGGGGGCACGGTTGGGAGACCCAGTACTTC. Residues: CSVLRGHGWETQYF. The variable domain in full, completed from reference TRBV29-1 and TRBJ2-5, reads SAVISQKPSRDICQRGTSLTIQCQVDSQVTMMFWYRQQPGQSLTLIATANQGSEATYESGFVIDKFPISRPNLTFSTLTVSNMSPEDSSIYLCSVLRGHGWETQYFGPGTRLLVL.